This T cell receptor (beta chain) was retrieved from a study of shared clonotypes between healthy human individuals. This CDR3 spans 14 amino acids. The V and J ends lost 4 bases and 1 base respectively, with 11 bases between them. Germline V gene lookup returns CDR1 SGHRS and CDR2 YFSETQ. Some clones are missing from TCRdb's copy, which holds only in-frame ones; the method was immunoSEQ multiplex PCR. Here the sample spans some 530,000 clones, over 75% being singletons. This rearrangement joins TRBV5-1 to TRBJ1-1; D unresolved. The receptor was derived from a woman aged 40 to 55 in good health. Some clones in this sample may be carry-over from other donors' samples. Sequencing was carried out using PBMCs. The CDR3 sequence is CASSQPPENTEAFF. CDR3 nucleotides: TGCGCCAGCAGCCAGCCCCCGGAGAACACTGAAGCTTTCTTT.